This T cell receptor (beta chain) emerged from a study of blood T cell repertoires in COVID-19. CDR3 length equals 19 residues. Germline loops: CDR1 MGHRA, CDR2 YSYEKL. V was trimmed by 4 bases and J by 3 bases, leaving 25 bases between them. Sequencing was performed with immunoSEQ multiplex PCR; in TCRdb, only in-frame clones are kept and a portion is missing. The table includes around 200,000 clones, around 89% detected once. Material: peripheral blood. This sequence was found in a man in his fifties or sixties with acute or convalescent COVID-19. J is TRBJ2-1 and V is TRBV4-1; D is perhaps TRBD1 (7 bases). The CDR3 is CASSPRGGTAEKYYNEQFF. CDR3 sequence (DNA): TGCGCCAGCAGCCCTAGAGGGGGGACAGCGGAAAAGTACTACAATGAGCAGTTCTTC.